This is a list of T cell receptor beta chains from one sample in a study of blood T cell repertoires in COVID-19. Sequencing used immunoSEQ multiplex PCR; TCRdb keeps in-frame clones, though not all of them. The sample contains under 200,000 clones, 80% to 95% of which appear only once. What was sequenced was peripheral blood. These receptors originate from a man aged 50 to 59 with acute or convalescent COVID-19. The CDR3 runs from the conserved cysteine through the conserved F or W. D genes are given only for firm matches. Clone size is shown for a subset of rows, as once, few, many or a class of expanded clone.

TRBD1 | TRBJ2-1 | - | TRBV7-9 | 14 | TGTGCCAGCAGCTTAGCGGCGACAGGGGTTGAGCAGTTCTTC | CASSLAATGVEQFF
- | TRBJ2-2 | - | TRBV9 | 16 | TGTGCCAGCAGCGTAGGAACAAGCGCGAACACCGGGGAGCTGTTTTTT | CASSVGTSANTGELFF
- | TRBJ2-7 | - | TRBV28 | 14 | TGTGCCAGCAGTCCTCCACCGGAGATCTACGAGCAGTACTTC | CASSPPPEIYEQYF
- | TRBJ2-7 | - | TRBV2 | 14 | TGTGCCAGCAGTGAAACCCAGGGTGGGTACGAGCAGTACTTC | CASSETQGGYEQYF
- | TRBJ1-2 | once | TRBV4-2 | 16 | TGTGCCAGCAGCCAAGAACTTACACAGGGTTGGAATGGCTACACCTTC | CASSQELTQGWNGYTF
TRBD1 | TRBJ2-6 | - | TRBV4-1 | 17 | TGCGCCAGCAGCCAAGGACAGGGGTTGACTGGGGCCAACGTCCTGACTTTC | CASSQGQGLTGANVLTF
- | TRBJ2-5 | - | TRBV5-4 | 16 | TGTGCCAGCAGCTTAATTTCTCGCGGCGGTGGAGAGACCCAGTACTTC | CASSLISRGGGETQYF
- | TRBJ1-6 | - | TRBV7-9 | 14 | TGTGCCAGCAGCCCAACAGGCCATAATTCACCCCTCCACTTT | CASSPTGHNSPLHF
TRBD2 | TRBJ2-5 | - | TRBV10-3 | 13 | TGTGCCAGTAGCGGGAGCCGGGCAGAGACCCAGTACTTC | CASSGSRAETQYF
TRBD2 | TRBJ2-3 | - | TRBV13 | 16 | TGTGCCAGCAGCCCCGGGGGGACTAGGGGTTCGGGTACGCAGTATTTT | CASSPGGTRGSGTQYF
- | TRBJ2-5 | once | TRBV6-5 | 14 | TGTGCCAGCAGTCCAGACGGGAACCAAGAGACCCAGTACTTC | CASSPDGNQETQYF
- | TRBJ1-2 | - | TRBV7-8 | 14 | TGTGCCAGCAGCTTAACAGGGAAGGGGTATGGCTACACCTTC | CASSLTGKGYGYTF
TRBD2 | TRBJ2-7 | - | TRBV15 | 15 | TGTGCCACCAGCCGGACTAGCGGGGGACCCTACGAGCAGTACTTC | CATSRTSGGPYEQYF
TRBD1 | TRBJ1-6 | - | TRBV5-1 | 15 | TGCGCCAGCAGCAGGGTCTCAGGGGGCAATTCACCCCTCCACTTT | CASSRVSGGNSPLHF
- | TRBJ2-5 | - | TRBV10-1 | 17 | TGCGCCAGCAGTGAGTGGAGGGGACTCGGGGCCGAGGAGACCCAGTACTTC | CASSEWRGLGAEETQYF
- | TRBJ1-4 | once | TRBV3-1/TRBV3-2 | 12 | TGTGCCAGCAGCCGGAGGGACGAAAAACTGTTTTTT | CASSRRDEKLFF
- | TRBJ2-3 | few | TRBV3-1/TRBV3-2 | 15 | TGTGCCAGCAGCCAAAATAGCATCTCCACAGATACGCAGTATTTT | CASSQNSISTDTQYF
TRBD1 | TRBJ2-7 | - | TRBV19 | 17 | TGTGCCAGTAGTGCCCCCGGTCAAACAGGGGAAGTCTACGAGCAGTACTTC | CASSAPGQTGEVYEQYF
- | TRBJ1-3 | once | TRBV27 | 17 | TGTGCCAGCAGTGGGTCGTCGGGGGAAGGAGCTGGAAACACCATATATTTT | CASSGSSGEGAGNTIYF
TRBD2 | TRBJ2-1 | - | TRBV11-3 | 13 | TGTGCCAGCAGCTTTAGCGGGGACAATGAGCAGTTCTTC | CASSFSGDNEQFF
- | TRBJ2-3 | - | TRBV9 | 15 | TGTGCCAGCAGCGTGGGAGCGGCCCTCACAGATACGCAGTATTTT | CASSVGAALTDTQYF
TRBD1 | TRBJ1-2 | - | TRBV6-2/TRBV6-3 | 15 | TGTGCCAGCAGTTACATTTCGGACAGGACTGATGGCTACACCTTC | CASSYISDRTDGYTF
TRBD2 | TRBJ2-3 | - | TRBV18 | 15 | TGTGCCAGCTCACCACTAGCGGGAGTCCCAGATACGCAGTATTTT | CASSPLAGVPDTQYF
- | TRBJ1-2 | - | TRBV4-2 | 13 | TGTGCCAGCAGCCATAGACAGAACTATGGCTACACCTTC | CASSHRQNYGYTF
TRBD1 | TRBJ2-7 | - | TRBV27 | 13 | TGTGCCAGCAGTATACGACAGGGGTACGAGCAGTACTTC | CASSIRQGYEQYF